The present TCR beta chain was sequenced within a study of blood T cell repertoires in COVID-19. Study-wide context: The United States, Italy and Spain were the sources of the acute and convalescent COVID-19 samples. PBMCs, B-cell-depleted T cells, or T cells were the source of the cDNA or gDNA that made up the material.

V was clipped by 8 bases and J by 2 bases, with 17 bases between them. The CDR3 consists of 15 residues. Germline V lookup: CDR1 ENHRY, CDR2 SYGVKD. In the original processing: Amplification with reference gene primers provided the estimates of nucleated cell counts. The method was immunoSEQ multiplex PCR; TCRdb's version includes in-frame clones alone and lacks a portion of them. D and trimming were read from the DNA, whereas the V and J calls and clone size are those reported in that table. The data contain more than 90,000 clones, approximately 85% of them singletons. Sequenced input: peripheral blood. The V call is TRBV10-3, the J call TRBJ2-3; weak D call: TRBD2 (5 bases). The TCR comes from a human donor in a cohort sampled during active COVID-19. CDR3 residues: CAISRGPAITDTQYF. DNA of the CDR3: TGTGCCATCTCTCGGGGTCCAGCTATCACAGATACGCAGTATTTT.